The 15 T cell receptor beta chains in this list originate from one sample, sequenced in a study of T cell changes during pregnancy in multiple sclerosis. The protocol was immunoSEQ multiplex PCR, while the TCRdb copy is restricted to in-frame clones and leaves out a portion. The table has some 70,000 clones, roughly nine tenths seen once. This sample comprised peripheral blood, obtained in the second trimester of pregnancy. These receptors originate from a female donor in good health, enrolled as a control in a pregnancy study.

The chain links TRBV5-1 to TRBJ2-7, with unresolved D. The V end was cut by 4 bases, the J end by 5 bases, with 19 bases between. The germline V gene has CDR1 SGHRS and CDR2 YFSETQ. This CDR3 contains 15 residues. In DNA, the CDR3 is TGCGCCAGCAGCCCGGCATTGGGTTCTAGAGACGAGCAGTACTTC. Translation gives CASSPALGSRDEQYF.

This clone was observed a single time. J is TRBJ1-5 and V is TRBV4-3; a weak D match, TRBD1 (6 bases). With 2 bases removed from V and 0 bases from J, the gap between germline ends came to 14 bases. The CDR3 runs 17 residues. Germline V gene sequence: CDR1 LGHNA, CDR2 YSLEER. The CDR3 here is CASSQLDSWDSNQPQHF. In nucleotides, the CDR3 is TGCGCCAGCAGCCAATTGGACAGTTGGGATAGCAATCAGCCCCAGCATTTT.

The rearrangement uses TRBV27 and TRBJ2-3, with 8 bases lining up with TRBD2. With 6 bases clipped from V and 3 bases from J, the junction kept 11 bases outside the gene matches. The length of the CDR3 is 16 residues. Germline CDR1 reads MNHEY; CDR2 reads SMNVEV (reference sequence). CDR3 sequence reads: CASSLNGGGGTDTQYF. As DNA, the CDR3 is TGTGCCAGCAGCTTAAACGGGGGGGGCGGGACAGATACGCAGTATTTT.

J is TRBJ1-2 and V is TRBV7-9; D perhaps matches TRBD1 (5 bases). The CDR3 runs 14 residues. V was cut by 1 base and J by 3 bases, with 9 bases left in between. CDR1 is SEHNR and CDR2 is FQNEAQ in the germline V gene (reference sequence). The CDR3 nucleotides are TGTGCCAGCAGCTTAGTTGCCAGGGACTATGGCTACACCTTC. Translating gives CASSLVARDYGYTF.

This chain links TRBV19 with TRBJ2-1, with 10 bases lining up with TRBD2. V gave up 9 bases and J gave up 6 bases; unmatched junction bases: 5. Germline-derived CDR1 and CDR2 are LNHDA and SQIVND (reference sequence). The CDR3 length is 13 residues. The CDR3 region is CASKRGGFNEQFF. The DNA for the CDR3 is TGTGCCAGCAAGCGGGGGGGCTTCAATGAGCAGTTCTTC.

The count of this clone is one. This chain joins TRBV28 and TRBJ2-5; unclear D gene. Germline V gene sequence: CDR1 MDHEN, CDR2 SYDVKM. The CDR3 runs to 14 residues. The V end was cut by 5 bases, the J end by 5 bases, with 15 bases between. CDR3 in DNA: TGTGCCAGCAGTCCATCGGGTGTGAGGGAGACCCAGTACTTC. Its translation is CASSPSGVRETQYF.

Within the sample, this clone is medium-sized. This rearrangement joins TRBV6-4 to TRBJ2-1, with D unresolved. This CDR3 contains 13 residues. CDR1 MRHNA and CDR2 SNTAGT come from the germline V gene. V lost 0 bases and J lost 4, with 4 bases in between. DNA for the CDR3: TGTGCCAGCAGTGACTCCGAGTACAATGAGCAGTTCTTC. It is translated as CASSDSEYNEQFF.

V gene TRBV15 combines with J gene TRBJ2-3; 11 bases match TRBD2. CDR3 length: 16 residues. Germline CDR1 is LNHNV and CDR2 is YYDKDF (reference sequence). V was pared by 3 bases and J by 1 base, with 3 bases of the junction left unmatched. The CDR3 DNA is TGTGCCACCAGCAGGGGGGGACTAGCGGGCACAGATACGCAGTATTTT. Translation gives CATSRGGLAGTDTQYF.

This chain uses TRBV11-2 with TRBJ1-2; D is perhaps TRBD1 (5 bases). V was trimmed by 6 bases and J by 5 bases, leaving 10 bases between them. The CDR3 runs to 12 residues. CDR1 and CDR2 from the germline V gene are SGHAT and FQNNGV. The CDR3, as DNA: TGTGCCAGCAGACCGGGGGGGTATGGCTACACCTTC. Protein product: CASRPGGYGYTF.

The chain uses TRBV28 and TRBJ1-6; D ambiguous. The V end lost 5 bases, the J end lost 0 bases, and 5 bases lay between the germline ends. CDR1 MDHEN and CDR2 SYDVKM come from the germline V gene. The CDR3 is 14 amino acids. The CDR3 region is CASSPRSYNSPLHF. DNA of the CDR3: TGTGCCAGCAGTCCCCGCTCCTATAATTCACCCCTCCACTTT. Using reference TRBV28 and TRBJ1-6 for the parts outside the CDR3, the full variable domain is DVKVTQSSRYLVKRTGEKVFLECVQDMDHENMFWYRQDPGLGLRLIYFSYDVKMKEKGDIPEGYSVSREKKERFSLILESASTNQTSMYLCASSPRSYNSPLHFGNGTRLTVT.

This clone is medium-sized within its sample. V gene TRBV7-8 combines with J gene TRBJ2-1; D is uncertain. Germline CDR1 reads SGHVS; CDR2 reads FQNEAQ. This CDR3 is 15 amino acids long. The V end lost 4 bases, the J end lost 0 bases, and 10 bases lay between the germline ends. CDR3 sequence reads: CASSWYYSSYNEQFF. In DNA, the CDR3 is TGTGCCAGCAGCTGGTACTATAGCTCCTACAATGAGCAGTTCTTC.

This sequence joins TRBV19 and TRBJ2-7, with TRBD1 identical over 9 bases. The junction had 5 bases not matched to a gene; V was cut back by 3 bases and J by 5 bases. This CDR3 spans 14 amino acids. From germline, CDR1 is LNHDA and CDR2 SQIVND (reference sequence). DNA of the CDR3: TGTGCCAGTAGTATGTCACAGGGGGCAAACGAGCAGTACTTC. Its protein product is CASSMSQGANEQYF.

This CDR3 is CSVRTGTAGANVLTF. The DNA of the CDR3 is TGCAGCGTGAGAACGGGGACAGCTGGGGCCAACGTCCTGACTTTC. V is TRBV29-1 and J is TRBJ2-6, with 7 bases that match TRBD1. The CDR3 has 15 amino acids. Trimming cost V 6 bases and J 2 bases; bases outside gene matches: 7. In germline, CDR1 is SQVTM, CDR2 ANQGSEA.

This clone was seen a single time. The rearrangement uses TRBV5-1 and TRBJ2-3; TRBD1 agrees at 7 bases. With V trimmed by 7 bases and J by 2 bases, 7 bases remained unmatched. The CDR3 runs 14 residues. Germline CDR1 reads SGHRS; CDR2 reads YFSETQ. The CDR3: CASRTGDLTDTQYF. CDR3 sequence (DNA): TGCGCCAGCCGAACAGGGGACCTCACAGATACGCAGTATTTT.

The gene calls are TRBV28 and TRBJ2-5, with a possible D match to TRBD1 (6 bases). The germline V gene encodes CDR1 MDHEN and CDR2 SYDVKM. The CDR3 covers 15 residues. V lost 7 bases and J lost 1, with 16 bases in between. The CDR3 is CASTPLGQTQETQYF. The CDR3 nucleotides are TGTGCCAGCACCCCTCTTGGACAGACCCAAGAGACCCAGTACTTC.